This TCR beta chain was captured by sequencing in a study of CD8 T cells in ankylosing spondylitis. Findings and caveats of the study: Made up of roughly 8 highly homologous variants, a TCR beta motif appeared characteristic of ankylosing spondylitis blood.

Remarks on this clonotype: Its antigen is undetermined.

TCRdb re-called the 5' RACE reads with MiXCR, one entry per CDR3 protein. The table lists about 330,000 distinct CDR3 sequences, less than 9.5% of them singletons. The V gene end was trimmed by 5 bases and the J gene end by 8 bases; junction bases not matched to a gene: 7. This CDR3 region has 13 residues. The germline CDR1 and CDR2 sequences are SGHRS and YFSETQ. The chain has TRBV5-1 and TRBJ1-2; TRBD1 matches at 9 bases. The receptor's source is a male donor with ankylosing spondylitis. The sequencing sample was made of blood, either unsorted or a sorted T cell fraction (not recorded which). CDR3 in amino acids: CASRPDRGRGYTF. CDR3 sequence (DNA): TGCGCCAGCAGACCGGACAGGGGCAGGGGCTACACCTTC.